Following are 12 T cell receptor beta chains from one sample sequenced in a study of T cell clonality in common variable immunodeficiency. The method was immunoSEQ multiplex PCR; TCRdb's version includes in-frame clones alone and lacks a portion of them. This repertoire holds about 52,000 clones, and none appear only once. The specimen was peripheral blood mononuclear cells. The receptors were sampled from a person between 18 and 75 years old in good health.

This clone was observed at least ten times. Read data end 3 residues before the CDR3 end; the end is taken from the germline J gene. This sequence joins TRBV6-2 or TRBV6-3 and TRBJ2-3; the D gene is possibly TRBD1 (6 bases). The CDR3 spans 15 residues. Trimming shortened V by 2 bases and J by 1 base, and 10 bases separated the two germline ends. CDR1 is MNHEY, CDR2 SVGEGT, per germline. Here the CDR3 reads CASSYRDTGTDTQYF. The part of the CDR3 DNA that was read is TGTGCCAGCAGTTACCGGGACACAGGCACAGATACG.

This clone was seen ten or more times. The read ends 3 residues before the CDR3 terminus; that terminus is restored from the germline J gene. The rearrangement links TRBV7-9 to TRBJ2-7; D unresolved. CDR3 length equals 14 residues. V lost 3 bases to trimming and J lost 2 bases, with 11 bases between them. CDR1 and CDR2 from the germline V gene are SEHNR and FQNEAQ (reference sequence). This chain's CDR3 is CASSLFSDTYEQYF. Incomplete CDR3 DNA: TGTGCCAGCAGCTTGTTTTCAGATACCTACGAG.

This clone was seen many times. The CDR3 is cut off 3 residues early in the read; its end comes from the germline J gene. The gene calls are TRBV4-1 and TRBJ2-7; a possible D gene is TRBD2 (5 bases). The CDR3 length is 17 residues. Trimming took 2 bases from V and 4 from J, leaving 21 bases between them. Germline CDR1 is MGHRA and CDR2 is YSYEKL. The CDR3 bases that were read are TGCGCCAGCAGCCAATTCAGCGGCGGGCACGCAGTATACGAG. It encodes CASSQFSGGHAVYE. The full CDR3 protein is CASSQFSGGHAVYEQYF.

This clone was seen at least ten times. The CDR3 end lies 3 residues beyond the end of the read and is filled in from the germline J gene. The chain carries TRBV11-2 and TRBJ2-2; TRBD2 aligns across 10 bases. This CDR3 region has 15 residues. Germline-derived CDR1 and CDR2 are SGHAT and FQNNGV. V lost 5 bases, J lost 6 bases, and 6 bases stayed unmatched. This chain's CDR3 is CASSLDGLAAGELFF. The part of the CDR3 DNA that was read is TGTGCCAGCAGCCTCGACGGACTAGCGGCCGGGGAG.

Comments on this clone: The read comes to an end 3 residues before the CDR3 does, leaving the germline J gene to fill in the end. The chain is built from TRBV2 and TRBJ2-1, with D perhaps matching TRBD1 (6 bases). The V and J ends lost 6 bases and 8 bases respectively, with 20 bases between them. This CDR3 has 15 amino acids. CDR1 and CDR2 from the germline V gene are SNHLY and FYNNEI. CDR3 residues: CASRRYGRGGDEQFF. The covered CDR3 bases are TGTGCCAGCAGGCGGTATGGCAGGGGCGGCGATGAG. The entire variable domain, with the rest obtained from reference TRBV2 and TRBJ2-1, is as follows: EPEVTQTPSHQVTQMGQEVILRCVPISNHLYFYWYRQILGQKVEFLVSFYNNEISEKSEIFDDQFSVERPDGSNFTLKIRSTKLEDSAMYFCASRRYGRGGDEQFFGPGTRLTVL.

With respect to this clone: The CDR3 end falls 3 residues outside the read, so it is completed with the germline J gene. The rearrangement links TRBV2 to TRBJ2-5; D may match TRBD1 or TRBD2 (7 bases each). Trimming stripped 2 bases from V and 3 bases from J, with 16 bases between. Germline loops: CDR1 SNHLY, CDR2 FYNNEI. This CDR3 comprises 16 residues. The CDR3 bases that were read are TGTGCCAGCAGTGAAACCCGGGGAGGGGGCGAAGAGACC. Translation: CASSETRGGGEET. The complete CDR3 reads CASSETRGGGEETQYF.

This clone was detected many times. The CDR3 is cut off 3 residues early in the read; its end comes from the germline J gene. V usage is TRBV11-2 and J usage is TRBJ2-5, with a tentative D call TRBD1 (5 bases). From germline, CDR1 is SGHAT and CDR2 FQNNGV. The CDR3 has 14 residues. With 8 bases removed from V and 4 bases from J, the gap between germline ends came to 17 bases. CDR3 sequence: CASGVGDVGETQYF. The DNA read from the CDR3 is TGTGCCAGCGGGGTAGGGGATGTGGGAGAGACC.

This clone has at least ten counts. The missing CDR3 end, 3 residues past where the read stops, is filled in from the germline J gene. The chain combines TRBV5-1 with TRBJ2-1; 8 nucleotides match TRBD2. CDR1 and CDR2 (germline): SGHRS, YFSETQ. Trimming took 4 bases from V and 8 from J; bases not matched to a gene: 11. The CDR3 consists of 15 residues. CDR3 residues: CASSPLAGTSYEQFF. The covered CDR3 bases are TGCGCCAGCAGCCCCCTAGCGGGCACGAGCTATGAG.

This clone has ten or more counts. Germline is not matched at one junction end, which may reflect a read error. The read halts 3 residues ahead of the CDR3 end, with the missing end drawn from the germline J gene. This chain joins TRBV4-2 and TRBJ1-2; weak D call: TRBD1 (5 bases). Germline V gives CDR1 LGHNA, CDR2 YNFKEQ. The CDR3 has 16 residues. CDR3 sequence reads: CASSQELWGVTDGYTF. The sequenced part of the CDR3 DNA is TGCGCCAGCAGCCAAGAGTTGTGGGGGGTAACGGACGGC.

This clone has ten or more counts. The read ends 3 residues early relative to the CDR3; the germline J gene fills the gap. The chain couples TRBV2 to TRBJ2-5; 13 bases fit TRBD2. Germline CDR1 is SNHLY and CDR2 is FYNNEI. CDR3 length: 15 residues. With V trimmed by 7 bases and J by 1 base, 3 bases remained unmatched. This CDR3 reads CASTGLAGLQETQYF. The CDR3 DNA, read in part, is TGTGCCAGCACGGGACTAGCGGGGCTCCAAGAGACC. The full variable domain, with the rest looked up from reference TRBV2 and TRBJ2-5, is EPEVTQTPSHQVTQMGQEVILRCVPISNHLYFYWYRQILGQKVEFLVSFYNNEISEKSEIFDDQFSVERPDGSNFTLKIRSTKLEDSAMYFCASTGLAGLQETQYFGPGTRLLVL.

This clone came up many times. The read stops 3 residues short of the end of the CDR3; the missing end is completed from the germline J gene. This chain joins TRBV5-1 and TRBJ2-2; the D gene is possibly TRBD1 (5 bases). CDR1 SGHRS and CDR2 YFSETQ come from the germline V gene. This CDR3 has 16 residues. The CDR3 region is CASSLHRQPPSEKLFF. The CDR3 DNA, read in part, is TGCGCCAGCAGCTTACACCGACAGCCACCATCCGAAAAG.

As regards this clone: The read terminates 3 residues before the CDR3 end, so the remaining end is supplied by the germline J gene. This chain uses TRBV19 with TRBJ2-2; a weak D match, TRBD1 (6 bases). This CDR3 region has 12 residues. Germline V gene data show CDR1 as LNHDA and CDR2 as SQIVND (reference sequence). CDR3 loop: CASSIQGLRLFF. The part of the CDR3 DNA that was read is TGTGCCAGTAGTATACAGGGGCTAAGG.